A single sample is the source of the 10 T cell receptor beta chains below, sequenced in a study of T-cell memory formation after mild COVID-19. Using its own MiXCR run on the 5' RACE reads, TCRdb lists one record per CDR3 protein. The sample yields about 440,000 distinct CDR3 sequences, 20% seen once. Sequenced input: PBMCs or a T cell subset sorted from them (not recorded which). These TCRs come from an adult woman who had mild COVID-19 (a few samples of this study predate the infection). Cell type and time point are not known.

The chain carries TRBV7-2 and TRBJ1-3; 10 nucleotides line up with TRBD1. The V segment lost 5 bases and the J segment 8 bases; nucleotides outside the gene matches: 6. The CDR3 totals 14 residues. CDR1 is SGHTA, CDR2 FQGNSA, per germline. CDR3 loop: CASSRDRGPDTIYF. The DNA of the CDR3 is TGTGCCAGCAGCCGGGACAGGGGACCGGACACCATATATTTT. Based on the CDR3 plus reference TRBV7-2 and TRBJ1-3, the full variable domain is GAGVSQSPSNKVTEKGKDVELRCDPISGHTALYWYRQSLGQGLEFLIYFQGNSAPDKSGLPSDRFSAERTGGSVSTLTIQRTQQEDSAVYLCASSRDRGPDTIYFGEGSWLTVV.

Many counts were recorded for this clonotype. The V gene is TRBV6-6, the J gene TRBJ1-1; 10 bases agree with TRBD1. Looked up from germline, CDR1 is MNHNY and CDR2 is SVGAGI (reference sequence). J gave up 1 base and V 5 bases, and 7 bases lay outside the gene matches. There are 16 residues in the CDR3. The CDR3 loop reads CASSPPDRGGNTEAFF. In nucleotides, the CDR3 is TGTGCCAGCAGTCCCCCGGACAGGGGGGGGAACACTGAAGCTTTCTTT.

This clonotype was observed a few times. The chain couples TRBV7-9 to TRBJ1-1, with 9 positions matching TRBD1. CDR3 length: 15 amino acids. V shed 5 bases and J 3 bases; nucleotides not matched to a gene: 7. Germline CDR1 is SEHNR and CDR2 is FQNEAQ (reference sequence). The CDR3 DNA reads as TGTGCCAGCAGCGAACATAGGACAGGGGACACTGAAGCTTTCTTT. Its translation is CASSEHRTGDTEAFF.

This clonotype has more than one count but fewer than ten. The rearrangement uses TRBV27 and TRBJ2-5, with TRBD1 as a possible D gene (6 bases). Trimming removed 2 bases at V and 5 bases at J, with 18 bases between. Germline V gene sequence: CDR1 MNHEY, CDR2 SMNVEV (reference sequence). The CDR3 is 16 residues long. CDR3 residues: CASSLRGQLWVETQYF. CDR3 DNA: TGTGCCAGCAGTTTACGAGGACAGCTTTGGGTGGAGACCCAGTACTTC.

This sequence joins TRBV12-3 or TRBV12-4 and TRBJ1-2; tentative D call: TRBD1 (6 bases). CDR3 length equals 14 residues. V was shortened by 4 bases and J by 4 bases, with 13 bases between the two germline ends. CDR3 amino acids: CASSWTAESYGYTF. In DNA form, the CDR3 reads TGTGCCAGCAGTTGGACAGCCGAAAGCTATGGCTACACCTTC.

CDR3 loop: CASSDQGPEAFF. The CDR3 DNA sequence: TGTGCCAGCAGTGATCAGGGCCCTGAAGCTTTCTTT. The V and J genes are TRBV2 and TRBJ1-1; D is perhaps TRBD1 (5 bases). Germline CDR1 SNHLY, CDR2 FYNNEI. The V and J ends lost 3 bases and 6 bases respectively, with 8 bases between them. CDR3 length equals 12 residues.

This clonotype turned up a few times. The chain joins TRBV25-1 to TRBJ2-5; D is perhaps TRBD2 (5 bases). The ends were cut back, 5 bases at V and 5 bases at J, with 18 bases in the middle. This CDR3 has 15 amino acids. Per germline, CDR1 MGHDK and CDR2 SYGVNS. The CDR3 DNA sequence: TGTGCCAGCAGTACCTGGGAGTCCTCTAGGGAGACCCAGTACTTC. Translated, it gives CASSTWESSRETQYF.

A few counts support this clonotype. V gene TRBV29-1 combines with J gene TRBJ2-7; D could derive from TRBD1 or TRBD2 (5 bases each). Trimming pared 6 bases from V and 2 bases from J, leaving 23 bases between. The CDR3 has 16 amino acids. From germline, CDR1 is SQVTM and CDR2 ANQGSEA. The CDR3 loop reads CSVVKGWGTGAYEQYF. The CDR3 bases are TGCAGCGTGGTGAAGGGGTGGGGGACCGGGGCCTACGAGCAGTACTTC.

This clonotype has a handful of counts. This chain connects TRBV12-3 or TRBV12-4 to TRBJ2-2; a weak D match, TRBD2 (5 bases). Trimming shortened V by 3 bases and J by 0 bases, and 11 bases separated the two germline ends. This CDR3 is built from 16 residues. CDR3 coding DNA: TGTGCCAGCAGTTTTAGGAGGTACCCGAACACCGGGGAGCTGTTTTTT. This gives the protein CASSFRRYPNTGELFF.

This sequence joins TRBV5-1 and TRBJ2-7, with D perhaps matching TRBD2 (6 bases). CDR3 length: 14 residues. V was trimmed by 3 bases and J by 4 bases, leaving 14 bases between them. Per the germline V gene, CDR1 is SGHRS and CDR2 is YFSETQ. DNA for the CDR3: TGCGCCAGCAGCTCTAGTAGCGGAAGTTACGAGCAGTACTTC. Translation gives CASSSSSGSYEQYF.